This T cell receptor (beta chain) was recorded in a study of human T cells and chemical hapten exposure. Study-wide findings and caveats: PT1 expanded TCR counts and patch test score were linked, and their correlation was positive. Given that the donors had alopecia, their immune response may differ from that seen in healthy people.

For the library, individual cDNA molecules each received unique molecular identifiers. Via MiXCR, TCRdb re-called the RACE reads, giving one row per CDR3 protein. The table has around 100,000 distinct CDR3 sequences, more than 9.5% seen once; the top ten hold approximately 4%. This clonotype was seen many times. What it recognizes is unknown. As to time point: patch test 1, 2 weeks after DPC sensitization. Treatment noted: therapeutic diphenylcyclopropenone sensitization with weekly scalp DPC. Those who donated were patients with alopecia, 18 to 70 years of age, and suitable for DPC. Per the germline V gene, CDR1 is LGHDT and CDR2 is YNNKEL (reference sequence). The V gene lost 4 bases and the J gene lost 3 bases, with 7 bases spanning the gap. CDR3 length equals 14 residues.

The receptor was derived from a woman in her thirties or forties with alopecia areata. Some clones in this sample may be carry-over from other donors' samples. V gene TRBV3-1 combines with J gene TRBJ1-6; D gene uncertain. This specimen was whole blood, taken in connection with sensitization to the hapten diphenylcyclopropenone (DPC). This CDR3 is CASSPDGYNSPLHF. CDR3 nucleotides: TGTGCCAGCAGCCCGGACGGCTATAATTCACCCCTCCACTTT.